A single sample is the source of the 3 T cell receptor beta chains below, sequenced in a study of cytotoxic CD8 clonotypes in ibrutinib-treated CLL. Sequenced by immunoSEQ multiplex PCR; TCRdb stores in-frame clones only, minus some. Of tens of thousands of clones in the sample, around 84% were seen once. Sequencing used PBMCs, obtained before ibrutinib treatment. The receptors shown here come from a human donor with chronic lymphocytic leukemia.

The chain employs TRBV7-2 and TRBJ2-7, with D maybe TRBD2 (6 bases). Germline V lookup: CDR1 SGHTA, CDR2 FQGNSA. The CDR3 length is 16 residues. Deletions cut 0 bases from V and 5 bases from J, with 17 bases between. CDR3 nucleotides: TGTGCCAGCAGCTTAGCCAGTTCACCAGGGAGGAACGAGCAGTACTTC. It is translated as CASSLASSPGRNEQYF. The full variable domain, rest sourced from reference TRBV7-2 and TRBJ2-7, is GAGVSQSPSNKVTEKGKDVELRCDPISGHTALYWYRQSLGQGLEFLIYFQGNSAPDKSGLPSDRFSAERTGGSVSTLTIQRTQQEDSAVYLCASSLASSPGRNEQYFGPGTRLTVT.

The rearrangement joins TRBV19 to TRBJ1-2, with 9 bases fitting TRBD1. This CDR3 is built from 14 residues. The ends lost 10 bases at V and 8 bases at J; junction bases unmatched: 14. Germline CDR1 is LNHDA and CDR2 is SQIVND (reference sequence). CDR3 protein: CATAMNRGRVGYTF. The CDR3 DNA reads TGTGCCACCGCAATGAACAGGGGGCGGGTAGGCTACACCTTC.

CDR3 protein: CATSRERGATDEQYF. The CDR3 DNA reads TGTGCCACCAGCAGAGAACGAGGGGCGACGGACGAGCAGTACTTC. This chain uses TRBV15 with TRBJ2-7; D tentatively fits TRBD1 or TRBD2 (5 bases each). V dropped 0 bases and J dropped 5 bases, with 14 bases sitting between them. Germline CDR1 and CDR2: LNHNV and YYDKDF (reference sequence). The CDR3 runs to 15 residues.